This TCR beta chain originates from a study of T-cell memory formation after mild COVID-19. In the study overall: TCR clusters largely stayed donor specific. Study-wide results and caveats: Second-wave clones that peaked on day 37 lacked confirmed SARS-CoV-2 specificity.

This clonotype appeared a few times. Its antigen is unknown. Libraries for TCRalpha and TCRbeta carried sample barcodes and unique molecular identifiers via 5'RACE. TCRdb recomputed calls from the 5' RACE reads with MiXCR, one row per CDR3 protein. Among over 70,000 distinct CDR3 sequences listed, more than 10% were seen once. This CDR3 comprises 17 residues. Germline V lookup: CDR1 DFQATT, CDR2 SNEGSKA (reference sequence). The trim removed 0 bases at V and 2 bases at J, leaving 5 bases unmatched. The V and J genes are TRBV20-1 and TRBJ2-3, with 13 bases matching TRBD2. The source is an adult woman who had mild COVID-19 (a few samples of this study predate the infection). Cell type and time point are not known. The sample was PBMCs or a T cell subset sorted from them (not recorded which). The chain's CDR3 is CSARDLTSGGNTDTQYF. The CDR3 nucleotides are TGCAGTGCTAGAGATTTGACTAGCGGGGGGAACACAGATACGCAGTATTTT.